Each of the 8 T cell receptor beta chains below was sequenced from the same sample in a study of cytomegalovirus exposure and HLA in healthy donors. The PCR was carried out with 60 Vbeta primers and 13 Jbeta primers. TCRdb's table, derived via immunoSEQ multiplex PCR, lists solely in-frame clones and lacks some. The table records more than 110,000 clones, roughly 82% of them present only once. What was sequenced was PBMCs. The source of these receptors is a man aged 25 to 45 in good health and CMV-seronegative.

This chain connects TRBV5-1 to TRBJ1-4; D gene ambiguous. Germline V gives CDR1 SGHRS, CDR2 YFSETQ. Trimming stripped 1 base from V and 8 bases from J, with 9 bases between. The CDR3 is 13 residues long. The CDR3 nucleotides read TGCGCCAGCAGCTTGCCGGGAGGGGAAAAACTGTTTTTT. It is translated as CASSLPGGEKLFF.

The chain carries TRBV5-6 and TRBJ2-4, with TRBD1 identical over 7 bases. V trimming: 5 bases; J trimming: 8 bases; junction bases outside the gene matches: 7. Germline V gene sequence: CDR1 SGHDT, CDR2 YYEEEE. There are 13 residues in the CDR3. The CDR3 region has the DNA TGTGCCAGCAGATCGGGACAGTGGGACATTCAGTACTTC. This sequence encodes CASRSGQWDIQYF.

The chain carries TRBV19 and TRBJ2-5, with TRBD2 as a possible D gene (5 bases). The CDR3 has 14 residues. Germline CDR1 is LNHDA and CDR2 is SQIVND (reference sequence). The germline V and J ends were trimmed by 1 base and 6 bases, with 12 bases remaining between them. The CDR3 sequence is CASSIVGDAKTQYF. The CDR3 DNA reads TGTGCCAGTAGTATAGTCGGGGATGCAAAGACCCAGTACTTC.

This rearrangement joins TRBV15 to TRBJ2-5; 8 bases map to TRBD2. Per the germline V gene, CDR1 is LNHNV and CDR2 is YYDKDF (reference sequence). V shed 0 bases, J shed 10 bases, and the junction held 7 bases outside the gene matches. The CDR3 is made up of 14 amino acids. The CDR3, as DNA: TGTGCCACCAGCAGAGATCGGGGACTAGTCGACCAGTACTTC. Its protein is CATSRDRGLVDQYF.

The J gene is TRBJ1-2, the V gene TRBV6-5; the D gene is possibly TRBD1 (5 bases). V shed 5 bases and J shed 7 bases, with 14 bases lying between them. From germline, CDR1 is MNHEY and CDR2 SVGAGI. This CDR3 has 13 amino acids. The CDR3 DNA reads TGTGCCAGCAGTGAATCCGGGACTCCTGGCTACACCTTC. Encoded protein: CASSESGTPGYTF.

The J gene is TRBJ2-3, the V gene TRBV4-2; 9 bases fit TRBD2. The CDR3 totals 17 residues. V trimming: 10 bases; J trimming: 0 bases; junction bases outside the gene matches: 14. Germline V CDR1 and CDR2: LGHNA, YNFKEQ. CDR3 nucleotide sequence: TGTGCCATCGGTGGTAGCGGGAGCGAATTTAGCACAGATACGCAGTATTTT. This translates into CAIGGSGSEFSTDTQYF.

V is TRBV28 and J is TRBJ2-3, with 11 bases that match TRBD2. From germline, CDR1 is MDHEN and CDR2 SYDVKM. V lost 3 bases to trimming and J lost 14 bases; unmatched junction nucleotides: 10. The CDR3 is made up of 14 amino acids. The DNA of the CDR3 is TGTGCCAGCAGTTTCCGCCTCACTAGCGGGAGCCTGTATTTT. Amino acid sequence: CASSFRLTSGSLYF.

The chain employs TRBV2 and TRBJ2-1, with 7 bases that match TRBD2. This CDR3 is built from 14 residues. Per germline, CDR1 SNHLY and CDR2 FYNNEI. V lost 6 bases and J lost 0; bases outside the gene matches: 2. The CDR3 region is CASRLAASYNEQFF. As DNA, the CDR3 is TGTGCCAGCAGGCTAGCGGCCTCCTACAATGAGCAGTTCTTC.